The 18 T cell receptor beta chains in this list originate from one sample, sequenced in a study of blood T cell repertoires in COVID-19. TCRdb's copy holds only in-frame clones and misses some; the assay was immunoSEQ multiplex PCR. This table has roughly 40,000 clones, 88% appearing once. Sequenced material: peripheral blood. These receptors were collected from a human donor in a cohort sampled during active COVID-19.

The chain has TRBV3-1 (or the pseudogene TRBV3-2) and TRBJ2-7, with 8 bases fitting TRBD2. Germline CDR1 is LGHDT and CDR2 is YNNKEL (reference sequence). Trimming removed 4 bases from V and 7 bases from J; junction bases left unmatched: 12. The CDR3 runs to 15 residues. In DNA form, the CDR3 reads TGTGCCAGCAGCCCCACGGGGGGGGCGGCGGGGGAGCAGTACTTC. It codes for CASSPTGGAAGEQYF.

The chain carries TRBV5-1 and TRBJ1-2, with 8 bases lining up with TRBD1. Looked up from germline, CDR1 is SGHRS and CDR2 is YFSETQ. V was clipped by 4 bases and J by 1 base; unmatched bases: 3. The CDR3 loop spans 14 amino acids. CDR3: CASSTDRVNYGYTF. Written as DNA, the CDR3 is TGCGCCAGCAGCACGGACAGGGTTAACTATGGCTACACCTTC. Full variable domain (outside the CDR3, taken from reference TRBV5-1 and TRBJ1-2): KAGVTQTPRYLIKTRGQQVTLSCSPISGHRSVSWYQQTPGQGLQFLFEYFSETQRNKGNFPGRFSGRQFSNSRSEMNVSTLELGDSALYLCASSTDRVNYGYTFGSGTRLTVV.

The chain couples TRBV4-3 to TRBJ2-3, with D possibly TRBD2 on 6 matching bases. V was clipped by 0 bases and J by 1 base, with 14 bases between them. The CDR3 is 17 amino acids. Germline CDR1 reads LGHNA; CDR2 reads YSLEER. Here the CDR3 reads CASSQDPGVDGTDTQYF. CDR3 nucleotide sequence: TGCGCCAGCAGCCAAGATCCGGGGGTGGACGGCACAGATACGCAGTATTTT.

This clone was found once. The genes are TRBV6-4 and TRBJ2-3; 8 nucleotides align to TRBD2. Germline V CDR1 and CDR2: MRHNA, SNTAGT. The CDR3 length is 15 residues. The junction had 5 bases not matched to a gene; V was cut back by 6 bases and J by 0 bases. Here the CDR3 reads CASSQTSGSTDTQYF. For the CDR3, the DNA is TGTGCCAGCAGCCAAACTAGCGGAAGCACAGATACGCAGTATTTT.

This clone was detected only once. The chain combines TRBV4-1 with TRBJ1-1; 7 positions agree with TRBD1. In germline, CDR1 is MGHRA, CDR2 YSYEKL. This CDR3 is built from 13 residues. With 6 bases clipped from V and 4 bases from J, the junction kept 5 bases outside the gene matches. CDR3 bases: TGCGCCAGCAGTCCGACAGGGCTCACTGAAGCTTTCTTT. As protein: CASSPTGLTEAFF.

The rearrangement joins TRBV6-5 to TRBJ1-1, with 9 bases that match TRBD1. The V gene end was trimmed by 8 bases and the J gene end by 5 bases; junction bases not matched to a gene: 12. The CDR3 totals 15 residues. Germline V gene sequence: CDR1 MNHEY, CDR2 SVGAGI. The chain's CDR3 is CASAGSGQGWTEAFF. CDR3 sequence (DNA): TGTGCCAGCGCTGGGTCCGGACAGGGGTGGACTGAAGCTTTCTTT.

The chain uses TRBV7-9 and TRBJ1-4; possible D gene TRBD1, 5 bases. CDR3 length equals 14 residues. The V gene lost 3 bases and the J gene lost 7 bases, with 12 bases spanning the gap. Germline lookup yields CDR1 SEHNR and CDR2 FQNEAQ (reference sequence). The CDR3 region has the DNA TGTGCCAGCAGCTTGGGGCAGGGTGGTGAAAAACTGTTTTTT. It is translated as CASSLGQGGEKLFF.

The chain employs TRBV15 and TRBJ1-5, with a weak D call TRBD1 (5 bases). This CDR3 contains 16 residues. V gave up 0 bases and J gave up 7 bases, with 16 bases separating them. Germline V lookup: CDR1 LNHNV, CDR2 YYDKDF (reference sequence). The CDR3 DNA reads as TGTGCCACCAGCAGAGATCTGGGGGGGGGAGGGCAGCCCCAGCATTTT. It specifies CATSRDLGGGGQPQHF.

The CDR3 nucleotides are TGTGCCAGCAGCGTAGCAGGGCCGAACACTGAAGCTTTCTTT. The encoded protein is CASSVAGPNTEAFF. The chain joins TRBV9 to TRBJ1-1; tentative D call: TRBD1 (5 bases). The V end was cut by 0 bases, the J end by 1 base, with 7 bases between. CDR3 length: 14 amino acids. CDR1 SGDLS and CDR2 YYNGEE come from the germline V gene.

This chain links TRBV18 with TRBJ1-2, with 8 bases aligning to TRBD1. Germline values: CDR1 KGHSH, CDR2 LQKENI. The junction had 18 bases not matched to a gene; V was cut back by 2 bases and J by 7 bases. The CDR3 has 18 amino acids. DNA of the CDR3: TGTGCCAGCTCACCATCTCCCGGGAGGTCAGGGGGCGCGAGTGGCTACACCTTC. It yields the protein CASSPSPGRSGGASGYTF.

The chain carries TRBV6-6 and TRBJ1-5; D gene ambiguous. Germline V gene lookup returns CDR1 MNHNY and CDR2 SVGAGI (reference sequence). V was trimmed by 8 bases and J by 7 bases, leaving 15 bases between them. The CDR3 loop spans 13 amino acids. This CDR3 reads CASLLGFNQPQHF. In DNA form, the CDR3 reads TGTGCCAGCCTCCTGGGCTTCAACCAGCCCCAGCATTTT.

The V call is TRBV6-2 or TRBV6-3, the J call TRBJ1-2; TRBD1 matches at 7 bases. The germline V gene encodes CDR1 MNHEY and CDR2 SVGEGT. Trimming removed 5 bases from V and 1 base from J; junction bases left unmatched: 7. The CDR3 totals 15 residues. The CDR3 sequence: CASSPRQGDNYGYTF. The CDR3 DNA sequence: TGTGCCAGCAGTCCCAGACAGGGAGATAACTATGGCTACACCTTC.

The chain recombines TRBV7-9 with TRBJ2-1, with 9 bases that match TRBD2. V lost 4 bases, J lost 12 bases, and 13 bases stayed unmatched. The V gene's germline CDR1 is SEHNR and CDR2 FQNEAQ (reference sequence). This CDR3 spans 15 amino acids. CDR3 region: CASSSQTSGDPRQFF. The CDR3 DNA is TGTGCCAGCAGCTCCCAGACTAGCGGCGACCCCAGGCAGTTCTTC.

This chain connects TRBV19 to TRBJ1-2; 8 bases align to TRBD1. The CDR3 loop spans 15 amino acids. The V gene end was trimmed by 3 bases and the J gene end by 7 bases; junction bases not matched to a gene: 10. Germline V gene sequence: CDR1 LNHDA, CDR2 SQIVND (reference sequence). The CDR3 loop reads CASSISDRGIGGYTF. The CDR3 DNA reads TGTGCCAGTAGTATTTCCGACAGGGGAATAGGTGGCTACACCTTC.

This chain uses TRBV12-3 or TRBV12-4 with TRBJ2-7; possibly TRBD1 for D (6 bases). The germline V and J ends were trimmed by 4 bases and 3 bases, with 7 bases remaining between them. The CDR3 spans 12 residues. The CDR3 is CASSWDIYEQYF. CDR3 coding DNA: TGTGCCAGCAGTTGGGACATCTACGAGCAGTACTTC.

This chain connects TRBV4-1 to TRBJ1-1, with TRBD1 as a possible D gene (6 bases). Germline V gene data show CDR1 as MGHRA and CDR2 as YSYEKL. The V gene lost 4 bases and the J gene lost 1 base, with 10 bases spanning the gap. The CDR3 has 14 amino acids. The CDR3 spells CASSPPGQNTEAFF. CDR3 DNA sequence: TGCGCCAGCAGCCCACCGGGACAGAACACTGAAGCTTTCTTT.

This chain connects TRBV6-5 to TRBJ2-5; weak D call: TRBD1 (6 bases). Trimming pared 6 bases from V and 3 bases from J, leaving 11 bases between. Germline CDR1 MNHEY, CDR2 SVGAGI. The CDR3 consists of 13 residues. CDR3 residues: CASRTSGEETQYF. The CDR3 DNA follows: TGTGCCAGCAGAACCTCAGGGGAAGAGACCCAGTACTTC.

The gene calls are TRBV6-6 and TRBJ2-2, with D perhaps matching TRBD1 (6 bases). In germline, CDR1 is MNHNY, CDR2 SVGAGI (reference sequence). The CDR3 totals 14 residues. Deletions cut 3 bases from V and 7 bases from J, with 12 bases between. The CDR3 protein is CASSYGGRLGELFF. As DNA, the CDR3 is TGTGCCAGCAGTTATGGGGGCAGACTCGGGGAGCTGTTTTTT.